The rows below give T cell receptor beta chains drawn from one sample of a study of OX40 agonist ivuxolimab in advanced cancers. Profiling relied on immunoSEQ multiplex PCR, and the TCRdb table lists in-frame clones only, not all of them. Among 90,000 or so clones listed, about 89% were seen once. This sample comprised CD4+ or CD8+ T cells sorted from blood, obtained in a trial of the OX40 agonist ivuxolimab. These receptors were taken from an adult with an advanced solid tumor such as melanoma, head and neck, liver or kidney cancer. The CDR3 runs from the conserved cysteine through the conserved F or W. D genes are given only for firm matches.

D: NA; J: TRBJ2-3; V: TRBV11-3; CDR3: CASSPKVSNTQYF
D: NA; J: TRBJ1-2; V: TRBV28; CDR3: CASSSQGFYGYTF
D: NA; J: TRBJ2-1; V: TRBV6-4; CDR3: CASSDLPGLRHNEQFF
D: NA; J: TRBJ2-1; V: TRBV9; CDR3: CASSPGVGRVGEQFF
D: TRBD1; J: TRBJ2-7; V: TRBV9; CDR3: CASSPGGFDEQYF
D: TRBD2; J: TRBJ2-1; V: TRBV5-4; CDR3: CAIDPGGVATDEQFF
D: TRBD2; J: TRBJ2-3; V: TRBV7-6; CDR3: CASSGGGVGGRWDTDTQYF
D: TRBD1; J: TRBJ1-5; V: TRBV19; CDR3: CASSMKGAGNQPQHF
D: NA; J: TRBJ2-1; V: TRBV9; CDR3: CASSVEASAYNEQFF
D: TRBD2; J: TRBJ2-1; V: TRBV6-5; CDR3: CASQSSGRARDEQFF
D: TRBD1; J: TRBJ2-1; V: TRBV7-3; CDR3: CASSLGQGTYNEQFF
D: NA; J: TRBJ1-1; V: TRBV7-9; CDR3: CASSWTLGKMVDEAFF
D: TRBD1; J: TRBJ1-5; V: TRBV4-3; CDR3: CASSQDRGVQPQHF
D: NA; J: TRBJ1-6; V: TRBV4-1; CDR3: CASSLRRDSPLHF
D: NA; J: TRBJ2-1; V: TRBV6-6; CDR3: CASTATGFFEQFF
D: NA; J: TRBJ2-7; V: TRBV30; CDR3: CAWSEGLPYEQYF
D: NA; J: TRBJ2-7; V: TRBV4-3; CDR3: CASSQALLASYEQYF
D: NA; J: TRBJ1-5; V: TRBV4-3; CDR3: CASSPNTLGQPQHF
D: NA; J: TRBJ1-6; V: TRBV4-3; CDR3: CASSQEVSGSYNSPLHF
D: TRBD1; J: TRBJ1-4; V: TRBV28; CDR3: CASSPPAGTATTNEKLFF
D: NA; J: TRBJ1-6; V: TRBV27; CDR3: CASSPVAAINSPLHF
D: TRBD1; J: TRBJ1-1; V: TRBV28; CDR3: CASSLWTGGGTEAFF
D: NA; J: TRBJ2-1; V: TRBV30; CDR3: CAWNLRPYNEQFF
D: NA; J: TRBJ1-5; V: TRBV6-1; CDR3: CASSEVGRPPEYSNQPQHF
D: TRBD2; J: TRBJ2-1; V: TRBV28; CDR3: CASSLAGGDNEQFF
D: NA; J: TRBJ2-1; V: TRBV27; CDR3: CASSPRRIDEQFF
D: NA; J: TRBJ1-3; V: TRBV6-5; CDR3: CASNSGESGNTIYF
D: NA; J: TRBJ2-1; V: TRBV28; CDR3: CASSPAREQFF
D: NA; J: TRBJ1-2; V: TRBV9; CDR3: CASSVDPTANYGYTF
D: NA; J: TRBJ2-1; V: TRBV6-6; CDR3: CASSYSTGRNYEQFF
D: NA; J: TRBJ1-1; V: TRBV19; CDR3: CASIFVRGKDTEAFF
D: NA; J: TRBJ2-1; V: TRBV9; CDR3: CASSPSGAISSYNEQFF
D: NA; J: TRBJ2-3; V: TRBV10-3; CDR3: CAIRTYSTDTQYF
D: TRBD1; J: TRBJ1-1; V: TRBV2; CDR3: CARGTGGTEAFF
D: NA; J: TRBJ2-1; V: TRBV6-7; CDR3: CAILNRDVSSDEQFF
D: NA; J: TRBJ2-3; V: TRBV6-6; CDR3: CASWSTDTQYF
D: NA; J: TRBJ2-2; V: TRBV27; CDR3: CASSLVRAGELFF
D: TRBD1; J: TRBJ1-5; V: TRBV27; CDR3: CASTPGGSNQPQHF
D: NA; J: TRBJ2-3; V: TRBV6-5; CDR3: CASSLQSGYADTQYF
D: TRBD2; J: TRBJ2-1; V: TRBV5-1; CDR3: CASSLLHSREQSWPLNEQFF
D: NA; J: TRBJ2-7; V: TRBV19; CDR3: CASADGGESYEQYF
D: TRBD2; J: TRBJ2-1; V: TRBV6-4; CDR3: CASSATSGRAGNEQFF
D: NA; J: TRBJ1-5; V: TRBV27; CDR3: CASSLGGAYQPQHF
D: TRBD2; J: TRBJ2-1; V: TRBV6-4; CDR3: CASSEGGLAGGENYNEQFF
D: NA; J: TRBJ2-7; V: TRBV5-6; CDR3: CASSSLGESSYEQYF
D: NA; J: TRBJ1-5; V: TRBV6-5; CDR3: CASRSGQGIQPQHF
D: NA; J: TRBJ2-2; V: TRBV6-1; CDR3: CASSESGAGELFF
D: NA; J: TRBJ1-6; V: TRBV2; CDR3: CASRGEGGPNSPLHF